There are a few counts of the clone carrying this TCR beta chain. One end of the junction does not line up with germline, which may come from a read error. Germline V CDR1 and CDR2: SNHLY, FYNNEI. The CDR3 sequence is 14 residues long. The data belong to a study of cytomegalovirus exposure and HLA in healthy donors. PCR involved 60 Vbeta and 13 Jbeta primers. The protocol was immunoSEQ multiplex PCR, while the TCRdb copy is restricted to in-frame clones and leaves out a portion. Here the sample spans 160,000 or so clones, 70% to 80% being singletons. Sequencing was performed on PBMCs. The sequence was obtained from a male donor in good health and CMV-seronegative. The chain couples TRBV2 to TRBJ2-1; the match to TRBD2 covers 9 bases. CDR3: CAGRQAGGYNEQFF. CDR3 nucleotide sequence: TGTGCCGGCAGACAAGCGGGGGGATACAATGAGCAGTTCTTC. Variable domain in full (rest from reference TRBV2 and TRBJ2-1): EPEVTQTPSHQVTQMGQEVILRCVPISNHLYFYWYRQILGQKVEFLVSFYNNEISEKSEIFDDQFSVERPDGSNFTLKIRSTKLEDSAMYFCAGRQAGGYNEQFFGPGTRLTVL.